This T cell receptor beta chain was profiled in a study of blood T cell repertoires in COVID-19. On the study more broadly: PBMCs, B-cell-depleted T cells, or T cells provided the cDNA or gDNA that made up the material.

TCRdb's copy holds only in-frame clones and misses some; the assay was immunoSEQ multiplex PCR. The table records roughly 200,000 clones, around 87% of them present only once. Germline assignment: CDR1 MNHEY and CDR2 SVGAGI. Trimming left V 6 bases short and J 1 base short, with 9 bases between. The length of the CDR3 is 14 residues. The origin of this receptor is a man aged 60-69 years with acute or convalescent COVID-19. The specimen sequenced was peripheral blood. This rearrangement joins TRBV6-5 to TRBJ1-4; tentative D call: TRBD1 (6 bases). The CDR3 sequence: CASRATGTNEKLFF. Written as DNA, the CDR3 is TGTGCCAGCAGGGCGACAGGAACTAATGAAAAACTGTTTTTT.